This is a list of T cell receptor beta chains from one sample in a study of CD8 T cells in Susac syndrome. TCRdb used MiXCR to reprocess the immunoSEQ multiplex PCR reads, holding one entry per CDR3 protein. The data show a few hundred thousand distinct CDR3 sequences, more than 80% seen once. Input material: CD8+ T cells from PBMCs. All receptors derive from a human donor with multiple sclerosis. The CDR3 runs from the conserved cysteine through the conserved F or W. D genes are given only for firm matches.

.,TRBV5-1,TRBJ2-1,CASSLPPGGYKEQFF
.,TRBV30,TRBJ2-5,CAWSIAAQETQYF
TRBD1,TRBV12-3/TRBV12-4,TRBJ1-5,CASSTDRASNQPQHF
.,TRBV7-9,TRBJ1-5,CASSSQEAPLNNQPQHF
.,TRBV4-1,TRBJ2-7,CASSQDRQTGSEQYF
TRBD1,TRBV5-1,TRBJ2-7,CASSSPTGTAYEQYF
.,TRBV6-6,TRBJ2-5,CASSYGGIVFPETQYF
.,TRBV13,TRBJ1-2,CASSLYDGVGYGYTF
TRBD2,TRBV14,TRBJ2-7,CASSQVAGYEQYF
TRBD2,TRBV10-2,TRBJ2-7,CASRDSGNGEQYF
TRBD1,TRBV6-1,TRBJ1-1,CASRGQGLTEAFF
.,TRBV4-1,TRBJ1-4,CASTQGEDLKLFF
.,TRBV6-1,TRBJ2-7,CASRSPPDEQYF
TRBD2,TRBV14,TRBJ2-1,CASSQARLAGGTNEQFF
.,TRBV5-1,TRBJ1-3,CASSLFGGNTIYF
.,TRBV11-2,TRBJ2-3,CASSSPGAYLPPDTQYF
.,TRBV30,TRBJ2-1,CASLRGNEQFF
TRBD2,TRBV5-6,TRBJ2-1,CASSSGTSYFF
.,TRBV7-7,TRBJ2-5,CASSSRDFQETQYF
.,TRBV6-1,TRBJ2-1,CASSEGGEGHNEQFF
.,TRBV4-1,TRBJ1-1,CASSQIGAGPPMNTEAFF
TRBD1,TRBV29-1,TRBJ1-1,CSVEDQSGTGSEAFF
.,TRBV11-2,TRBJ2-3,CASSARSLYTDTQYF
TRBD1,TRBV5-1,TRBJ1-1,CASSLLGQLNTEAFF
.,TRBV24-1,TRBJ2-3,CATSDGQTDTQYF
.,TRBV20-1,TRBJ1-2,CSAPVLDGYTF
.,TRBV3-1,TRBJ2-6,CASSQEWGSGANVLTF
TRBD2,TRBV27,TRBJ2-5,CASSFLAGVGETQYF
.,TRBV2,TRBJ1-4,CASSDDSLATNEKLFF
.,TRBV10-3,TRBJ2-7,CAIKEGSGSSYEQYF
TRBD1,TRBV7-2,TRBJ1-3,CASSFDRGPGNTIYF
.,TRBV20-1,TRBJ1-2,CSAPGAGGGYTF
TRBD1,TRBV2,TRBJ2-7,CAGQGIHEQYF
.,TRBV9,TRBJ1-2,CASSVGTDYGYTF
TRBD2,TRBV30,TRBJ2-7,CAWSPGGGGYEQYF
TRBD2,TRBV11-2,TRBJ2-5,CASSPSSGEETQYF
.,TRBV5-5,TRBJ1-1,CASSLGLGPQAFF
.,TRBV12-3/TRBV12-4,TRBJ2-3,CASSFSLGRDTQYF
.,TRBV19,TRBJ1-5,CASSPQPTGTQPQHF
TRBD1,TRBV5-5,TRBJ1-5,CASSLGTGGFNQPQHF
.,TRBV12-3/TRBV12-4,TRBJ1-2,CASSLGGLEGYTF
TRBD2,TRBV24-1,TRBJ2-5,CATSTTSGETQYF
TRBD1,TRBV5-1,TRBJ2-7,CASRGGQGGIDEQYF
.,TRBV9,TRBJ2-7,CASSPAQFHEQYF
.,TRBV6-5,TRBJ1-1,CASSHRQSTEAFF
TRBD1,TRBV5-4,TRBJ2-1,CASSGTASDEQFF
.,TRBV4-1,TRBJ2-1,CASSHPPGPYNEQFF
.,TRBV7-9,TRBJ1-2,CASAPLSQMRGYTF
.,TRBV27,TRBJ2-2,CASSLPTSSGELFF
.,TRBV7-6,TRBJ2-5,CASSPSGLKETQYF
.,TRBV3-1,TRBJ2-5,CASSAYRETQYF
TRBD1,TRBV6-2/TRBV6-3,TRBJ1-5,CASSQEGALSNQPQHF
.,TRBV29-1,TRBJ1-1,CSAPGGEAFF
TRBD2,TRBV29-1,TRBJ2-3,CSSEGDGRADTQYF
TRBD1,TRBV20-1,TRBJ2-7,CSARTGDYEQYF